This entry is about one T cell receptor (beta chain). No antigen is known for it. Unique molecular identifiers were used in preparing the TCRbeta library. MiXCR was run by TCRdb on the PCR reads, yielding one entry per CDR3 protein. The repertoire holds fewer than 1 million distinct CDR3 sequences, with around 17% as singletons. The sample comes from a study of T-cell reconstitution after alpha-beta-depleted transplantation in children. Study-level points and caveats: T-cell counts and diversity were attributed mostly to newly produced T cells one year after transplant. Expanded graft clones numbering several hundred reportedly gave rise to alpha-beta T cells about two months after transplant. For some patients, TCRbeta diversity was high at day 60 because of recipient T cells and thymic progenitors that survived.

The clonotype originates from a male patient between 5 and 17 years old who had a stem cell transplant for acute lymphoblastic leukemia, so the T cells may come from the graft donor. This material consisted of PBMCs, mostly from graft donor cells, taken 360 days after TCRalphabeta/CD19-depleted stem cell transplant.

The CDR3 nucleotides are TGTGCCAGCAGCAAGGGGAAGCGGGTGGGAGAGACCCAGTACTTC. Amino acid sequence: CASSKGKRVGETQYF. This chain uses TRBV27 with TRBJ2-5; TRBD2 might be the D (6 bases). Germline assignment: CDR1 MNHEY and CDR2 SMNVEV (reference sequence). This CDR3 region has 15 residues. Trimming pared 6 bases from V and 4 bases from J, leaving 18 bases between.